The 28 T cell receptor beta chains listed next were all sequenced from one sample in a study of CD8+CD57+ T cells in acquired aplastic anemia. The template for TCR beta VDJ and CDR3 sequence profiling was genomic DNA. TCRdb independently ran MiXCR on the reads; one entry per CDR3 protein. The table records about 150,000 distinct CDR3 sequences, roughly 45% of them present only once. Individuals selected for sequencing had exhibited CD8+CD57+ cell expansion on flow cytometry. Sequencing input: sorted CD4+, CD8+, or CD8+CD57+ T cells (not recorded which) from PBMCs. The receptors were gathered from a human donor with aplastic anemia.

This clonotype was observed at least ten times. The chain has TRBV6-5 and TRBJ2-7; 7 nucleotides align to TRBD1. V gave up 4 bases and J gave up 0 bases; unmatched junction bases: 3. Germline V gene lookup returns CDR1 MNHEY and CDR2 SVGAGI. This CDR3 spans 14 amino acids. CDR3 amino acids: CASSSSGGSYEQYF. The CDR3 region has the DNA TGTGCCAGCAGTTCATCAGGGGGCTCCTACGAGCAGTACTTC.

In this sample, this clonotype turned up a few times. The J gene is TRBJ1-5, the V gene TRBV6-5; possibly TRBD1 for D (5 bases). This CDR3 comprises 17 residues. V was cut by 2 bases and J by 3 bases, with 17 bases left in between. CDR1 MNHEY and CDR2 SVGAGI come from the germline V gene. CDR3 protein: CASSYPQTGASNQPQHF. For the CDR3, the DNA is TGTGCCAGCAGTTACCCCCAAACCGGGGCATCCAATCAGCCCCAGCATTTT.

This clonotype was detected many times. The chain recombines TRBV7-9 with TRBJ2-2; D ambiguous. Germline V gene lookup returns CDR1 SEHNR and CDR2 FQNEAQ (reference sequence). The CDR3 contains 14 residues. Trimming removed 3 bases at V and 6 bases at J, with 11 bases between. CDR3 amino acids: CASSFEVGAGELFF. In DNA form, the CDR3 reads TGTGCCAGCAGCTTTGAGGTGGGCGCCGGGGAGCTGTTTTTT.

The chain joins TRBV13 to TRBJ2-3; D may be TRBD1 or TRBD2 (5 bases each). In germline, CDR1 is PRHDT, CDR2 FYEKMQ (reference sequence). Between the trimmed V and J ends, which lost 1 base and 0 bases, there was a span of 8 bases. CDR3 length: 15 amino acids. CDR3 DNA: TGTGCCAGCAGCTTAGAGGGGACCAGCACAGATACGCAGTATTTT. Its translation: CASSLEGTSTDTQYF.

In its sample, this clonotype was seen many times. The chain employs TRBV5-1 and TRBJ1-6, with TRBD1 identical over 7 bases. Trimming took 7 bases from V and 7 from J; bases not matched to a gene: 11. This CDR3 is built from 15 residues. The V gene's germline CDR1 is SGHRS and CDR2 YFSETQ. CDR3 region: CASRQTGTENSPLHF. Here the CDR3 DNA reads TGCGCCAGCCGCCAGACCGGGACAGAAAATTCACCCCTCCACTTT.

The rearrangement uses TRBV6-1 and TRBJ2-1; 14 bases agree with TRBD2. V dropped 7 bases and J dropped 8; count of bases not matched to a gene: 10. CDR1 and CDR2 (germline): MNHNS, SASEGT. The CDR3 runs 16 residues. The CDR3 DNA reads as TGTGCCAGCACCCTTGGGGGACTAGCGGGAGTGGATGAGCAGTTCTTC. Protein product: CASTLGGLAGVDEQFF.

There are a few counts of this clonotype. The rearrangement links TRBV29-1 to TRBJ1-2; 8 positions match TRBD1. Germline V gene data show CDR1 as SQVTM and CDR2 as ANQGSEA. The CDR3 runs to 11 residues. V shed 6 bases and J 6 bases; nucleotides not matched to a gene: 3. As DNA, the CDR3 is TGCAGCGTCAGGGACAGGAATGGCTACACCTTC. Amino acids: CSVRDRNGYTF.

The chain is built from TRBV7-8 and TRBJ2-5, with a weak D call TRBD2 (5 bases). This CDR3 spans 14 amino acids. The germline V gene has CDR1 SGHVS and CDR2 FQNEAQ. V lost 0 bases and J lost 5, with 10 bases in between. This CDR3 reads CASSLAGGSETQYF. CDR3 sequence (DNA): TGTGCCAGCAGCTTAGCGGGCGGGTCGGAGACCCAGTACTTC. Based on the CDR3 plus reference TRBV7-8 and TRBJ2-5, the full variable domain is GAGVSQSPRYKVAKRGQDVALRCDPISGHVSLFWYQQALGQGPEFLTYFQNEAQLDKSGLPSDRFFAERPEGSVSTLKIQRTQQEDSAVYLCASSLAGGSETQYFGPGTRLLVL.

The chain combines TRBV19 with TRBJ1-2, with D unresolved. CDR1 is LNHDA, CDR2 SQIVND, per germline (reference sequence). Trimming left V 7 bases short and J 2 bases short, with 14 bases between. The CDR3 covers 14 residues. The CDR3 reads CASTHVPGNYGYTF. CDR3 coding DNA: TGTGCCAGTACCCATGTACCGGGAAACTATGGCTACACCTTC.

This clonotype was picked up many times. Relative to the germline gene, one junction end is altered; a read error may explain this. The chain combines TRBV7-7 with TRBJ2-3; no clear D. The CDR3 is 15 amino acids. CDR1 is SSHAT, CDR2 FNYEAQ, per germline (reference sequence). The CDR3, as DNA: TGTGCTAGCAGCTTAGTATTTGGTTCCCAAGATACGCAGTATTTT. Translating it yields CASSLVFGSQDTQYF.

The sample holds many counts of this clonotype. The genes are TRBV6-1 and TRBJ1-6; D perhaps matches TRBD1 (6 bases). Trimming cost V 6 bases and J 8 bases, with 17 bases left between them. The CDR3 covers 15 residues. The germline gives CDR1 MNHNS, CDR2 SASEGT. The CDR3 here is CASSTPTGWHSPLHF. CDR3 in DNA: TGTGCCAGCAGCACCCCGACAGGCTGGCATTCACCCCTCCACTTT.

This clonotype was counted only a few times. A much larger clone sits a single nucleotide away, making a read error possible. Lacking the conserved final phenylalanine or tryptophan, this CDR3 likely reflects a read error. This sequence joins TRBV7-2 and TRBJ2-2; D may match TRBD1 or TRBD2 (6 bases each). The CDR3 has 16 amino acids. The germline V gene encodes CDR1 SGHTA and CDR2 FQGNSA. V gave up 3 bases and J gave up 3 bases, with 14 bases separating them. Here the CDR3 DNA reads TGTGCCAGCAGCTTTGTATGGGGGGCCGACACCGGGGAGCTGTTTTCT. It is translated as CASSFVWGADTGELFS.

The chain employs TRBV2 and TRBJ2-1; the D is unclear. The V and J ends lost 5 bases and 1 base respectively, with 12 bases between them. The CDR3 length is 15 residues. CDR1 is SNHLY, CDR2 FYNNEI, per germline. The CDR3 region is CASSYLAASYNEQFF. In DNA, the CDR3 is TGTGCCAGCAGTTATCTGGCGGCATCCTACAATGAGCAGTTCTTC.

The chain carries TRBV7-8 and TRBJ2-7, with 7 bases that match TRBD1. CDR1 is SGHVS and CDR2 is FQNEAQ in the germline V gene. CDR3 length: 18 amino acids. The V gene end was trimmed by 3 bases and the J gene end by 2 bases; junction bases not matched to a gene: 16. CDR3 DNA: TGTGCCAGCAGCTTTCATCCAGACGGGACAGCCCTTCCCTACGAGCAGTACTTC. Residues: CASSFHPDGTALPYEQYF.

This clonotype was counted a single time. The rearrangement uses TRBV29-1 and TRBJ2-5; 8 bases fit TRBD2. Germline values: CDR1 SQVTM, CDR2 ANQGSEA. This CDR3 is 13 amino acids long. V trimming: 7 bases; J trimming: 5 bases; junction bases outside the gene matches: 9. The chain's CDR3 is CSAHRGGGETQYF. The CDR3 coding sequence is TGCAGCGCCCACCGGGGGGGCGGGGAGACCCAGTACTTC. The variable domain in full, completed from reference TRBV29-1 and TRBJ2-5, reads SAVISQKPSRDICQRGTSLTIQCQVDSQVTMMFWYRQQPGQSLTLIATANQGSEATYESGFVIDKFPISRPNLTFSTLTVSNMSPEDSSIYLCSAHRGGGETQYFGPGTRLLVL.

The rearrangement uses TRBV24-1 and TRBJ1-4, with 7 bases lining up with TRBD1. The CDR3 is 20 residues long. The J segment lost 7 bases and the V segment lost 4 bases, leaving 23 bases of the junction unmatched. Germline-derived CDR1 and CDR2 are KGHDR and SFDVKD. Here the CDR3 DNA reads TGTGCCACCAGTGAGCATTTGTGGGACAGTGCTAGACCGGCGGGTGAAAAACTGTTTTTT. Translating gives CATSEHLWDSARPAGEKLFF.

This clonotype was found a few times. The V and J genes are TRBV15 and TRBJ2-7; possibly TRBD1 for D (5 bases). The CDR3 runs to 14 residues. From germline, CDR1 is LNHNV and CDR2 YYDKDF (reference sequence). V lost 2 bases to trimming and J lost 2 bases, with 10 bases between them. Here the CDR3 reads CATSRMTETYEQYF. CDR3 nucleotide sequence: TGTGCCACCAGCAGAATGACAGAGACCTACGAGCAGTACTTC.

This clonotype has at least ten counts. J is TRBJ2-2 and V is TRBV11-3, with D uncertain. The CDR3 covers 13 residues. The V end lost 2 bases, the J end lost 9 bases, and 10 bases lay between the germline ends. Germline loops: CDR1 SGHNT, CDR2 YENEEA. CDR3 residues: CASSLPAIRELFF. In DNA form, the CDR3 reads TGTGCCAGCAGCTTACCGGCAATCCGGGAGCTGTTTTTT. Combining the CDR3 with reference TRBV11-3 and TRBJ2-2 gives the whole variable domain EAGVVQSPRYKIIEKKQPVAFWCNPISGHNTLYWYLQNLGQGPELLIRYENEEAVDDSQLPKDRFSAERLKGVDSTLKIQPAELGDSAVYLCASSLPAIRELFFGEGSRLTVL.

The chain uses TRBV19 and TRBJ1-5; D ambiguous. CDR1 and CDR2 (germline): LNHDA, SQIVND (reference sequence). V was trimmed by 4 bases and J by 2 bases, leaving 9 bases between them. This CDR3 comprises 14 residues. Here the CDR3 reads CASSNTRGNQPQHF. CDR3 sequence (DNA): TGTGCCAGTAGTAACACTAGGGGCAATCAGCCCCAGCATTTT.

There are many counts of this clonotype. This chain links TRBV6-5 with TRBJ2-6; D is uncertain. The CDR3 has 15 residues. The V end was cut by 5 bases, the J end by 1 base, with 9 bases between. CDR1 is MNHEY and CDR2 is SVGAGI in the germline V gene. For the CDR3, the DNA is TGTGCCAGCAGTCTCGTGGGATCTGGGGCCAACGTCCTGACTTTC. Translating gives CASSLVGSGANVLTF.

Comments on this clonotype: One end of the junction varies from germline; a read error may be responsible. The rearrangement links TRBV6-1 to TRBJ1-4, with D hard to call. The length of the CDR3 is 14 residues. Germline CDR1 reads MNHNS; CDR2 reads SASEGT. CDR3 protein: CASSVGPPNGKLFF. The CDR3 bases are TGTGCCAGCAGTGTAGGGCCGCCGAATGGAAAACTGTTTTTT.

The rearrangement joins TRBV12-3 or TRBV12-4 to TRBJ2-3; TRBD2 aligns across 7 bases. V shed 7 bases, J shed 4 bases, and the junction held 23 bases outside the gene matches. The CDR3 consists of 19 residues. In nucleotides, the CDR3 is TGTGCCAGCACCAGCCCAGGGAGGGCCCCAGATGTTGGCGCAGATACGCAGTATTTT. Amino acids: CASTSPGRAPDVGADTQYF.

The chain combines TRBV5-1 with TRBJ2-3; a possible D gene is TRBD1 (6 bases). V was pared by 0 bases and J by 4 bases, with 15 bases between. CDR1 is SGHRS and CDR2 is YFSETQ in the germline V gene. This CDR3 comprises 16 residues. CDR3 amino acids: CASSLAGAGDADTQYF. Here the CDR3 DNA reads TGCGCCAGCAGCTTGGCCGGGGCAGGGGATGCAGATACGCAGTATTTT. Supplemented by reference TRBV5-1 and TRBJ2-3, the full variable domain reads KAGVTQTPRYLIKTRGQQVTLSCSPISGHRSVSWYQQTPGQGLQFLFEYFSETQRNKGNFPGRFSGRQFSNSRSEMNVSTLELGDSALYLCASSLAGAGDADTQYFGPGTRLTVL.

This chain connects TRBV2 to TRBJ1-5; maybe TRBD1 (5 bases). The V gene's germline CDR1 is SNHLY and CDR2 FYNNEI. Trimming left V 6 bases short and J 0 bases short, with 18 bases between. This CDR3 region has 17 residues. The chain's CDR3 is CASRELVQANSNQPQHF. CDR3 nucleotides: TGTGCCAGCAGGGAGCTTGTACAGGCTAATAGCAATCAGCCCCAGCATTTT. Supplemented by reference TRBV2 and TRBJ1-5, the full variable domain reads EPEVTQTPSHQVTQMGQEVILRCVPISNHLYFYWYRQILGQKVEFLVSFYNNEISEKSEIFDDQFSVERPDGSNFTLKIRSTKLEDSAMYFCASRELVQANSNQPQHFGDGTRLSIL.

The chain carries TRBV15 and TRBJ2-5; D is possibly TRBD1 or TRBD2 (6 bases each). Germline lookup yields CDR1 LNHNV and CDR2 YYDKDF (reference sequence). CDR3 length: 15 amino acids. V was pared by 1 base and J by 5 bases, with 14 bases between. The CDR3 here is CATSRGSGADETQYF. The CDR3 DNA sequence: TGTGCCACCAGCAGAGGATCGGGGGCCGATGAGACCCAGTACTTC.

CDR3 bases: TGCGCCAGCAGCCAGGGACCCCGGAACGAGGTTGATACGCAGTATTTT. Protein sequence: CASSQGPRNEVDTQYF. The gene calls are TRBV5-1 and TRBJ2-3; D assignment may be TRBD1 or TRBD2 (5 bases each). V dropped 4 bases and J dropped 6 bases, with 21 bases sitting between them. Per germline, CDR1 SGHRS and CDR2 YFSETQ. The CDR3 is 16 amino acids.

The table lists this clonotype with many counts. V and J are TRBV6-1 and TRBJ2-7; 13 bases line up with TRBD2. From germline, CDR1 is MNHNS and CDR2 SASEGT. This CDR3 region has 15 residues. The V and J ends lost 6 bases and 6 bases, in that order; junction bases with no gene match: 8. This chain's CDR3 is CASRAGTSGIREQYV. Here the CDR3 DNA reads TGTGCCAGCAGAGCCGGGACTAGCGGGATTCGCGAGCAGTACGTC.

This clonotype was seen at least ten times. V and J are TRBV6-1 and TRBJ1-5; a possible D gene is TRBD1 (5 bases). Germline CDR1 is MNHNS and CDR2 is SASEGT. The V and J ends lost 6 bases and 0 bases respectively, with 18 bases between them. The length of the CDR3 is 17 residues. Here the CDR3 DNA reads TGTGCCAGCAGCCGAGGGGACGGAGCTTATAGCAATCAGCCCCAGCATTTT. Translation gives CASSRGDGAYSNQPQHF.